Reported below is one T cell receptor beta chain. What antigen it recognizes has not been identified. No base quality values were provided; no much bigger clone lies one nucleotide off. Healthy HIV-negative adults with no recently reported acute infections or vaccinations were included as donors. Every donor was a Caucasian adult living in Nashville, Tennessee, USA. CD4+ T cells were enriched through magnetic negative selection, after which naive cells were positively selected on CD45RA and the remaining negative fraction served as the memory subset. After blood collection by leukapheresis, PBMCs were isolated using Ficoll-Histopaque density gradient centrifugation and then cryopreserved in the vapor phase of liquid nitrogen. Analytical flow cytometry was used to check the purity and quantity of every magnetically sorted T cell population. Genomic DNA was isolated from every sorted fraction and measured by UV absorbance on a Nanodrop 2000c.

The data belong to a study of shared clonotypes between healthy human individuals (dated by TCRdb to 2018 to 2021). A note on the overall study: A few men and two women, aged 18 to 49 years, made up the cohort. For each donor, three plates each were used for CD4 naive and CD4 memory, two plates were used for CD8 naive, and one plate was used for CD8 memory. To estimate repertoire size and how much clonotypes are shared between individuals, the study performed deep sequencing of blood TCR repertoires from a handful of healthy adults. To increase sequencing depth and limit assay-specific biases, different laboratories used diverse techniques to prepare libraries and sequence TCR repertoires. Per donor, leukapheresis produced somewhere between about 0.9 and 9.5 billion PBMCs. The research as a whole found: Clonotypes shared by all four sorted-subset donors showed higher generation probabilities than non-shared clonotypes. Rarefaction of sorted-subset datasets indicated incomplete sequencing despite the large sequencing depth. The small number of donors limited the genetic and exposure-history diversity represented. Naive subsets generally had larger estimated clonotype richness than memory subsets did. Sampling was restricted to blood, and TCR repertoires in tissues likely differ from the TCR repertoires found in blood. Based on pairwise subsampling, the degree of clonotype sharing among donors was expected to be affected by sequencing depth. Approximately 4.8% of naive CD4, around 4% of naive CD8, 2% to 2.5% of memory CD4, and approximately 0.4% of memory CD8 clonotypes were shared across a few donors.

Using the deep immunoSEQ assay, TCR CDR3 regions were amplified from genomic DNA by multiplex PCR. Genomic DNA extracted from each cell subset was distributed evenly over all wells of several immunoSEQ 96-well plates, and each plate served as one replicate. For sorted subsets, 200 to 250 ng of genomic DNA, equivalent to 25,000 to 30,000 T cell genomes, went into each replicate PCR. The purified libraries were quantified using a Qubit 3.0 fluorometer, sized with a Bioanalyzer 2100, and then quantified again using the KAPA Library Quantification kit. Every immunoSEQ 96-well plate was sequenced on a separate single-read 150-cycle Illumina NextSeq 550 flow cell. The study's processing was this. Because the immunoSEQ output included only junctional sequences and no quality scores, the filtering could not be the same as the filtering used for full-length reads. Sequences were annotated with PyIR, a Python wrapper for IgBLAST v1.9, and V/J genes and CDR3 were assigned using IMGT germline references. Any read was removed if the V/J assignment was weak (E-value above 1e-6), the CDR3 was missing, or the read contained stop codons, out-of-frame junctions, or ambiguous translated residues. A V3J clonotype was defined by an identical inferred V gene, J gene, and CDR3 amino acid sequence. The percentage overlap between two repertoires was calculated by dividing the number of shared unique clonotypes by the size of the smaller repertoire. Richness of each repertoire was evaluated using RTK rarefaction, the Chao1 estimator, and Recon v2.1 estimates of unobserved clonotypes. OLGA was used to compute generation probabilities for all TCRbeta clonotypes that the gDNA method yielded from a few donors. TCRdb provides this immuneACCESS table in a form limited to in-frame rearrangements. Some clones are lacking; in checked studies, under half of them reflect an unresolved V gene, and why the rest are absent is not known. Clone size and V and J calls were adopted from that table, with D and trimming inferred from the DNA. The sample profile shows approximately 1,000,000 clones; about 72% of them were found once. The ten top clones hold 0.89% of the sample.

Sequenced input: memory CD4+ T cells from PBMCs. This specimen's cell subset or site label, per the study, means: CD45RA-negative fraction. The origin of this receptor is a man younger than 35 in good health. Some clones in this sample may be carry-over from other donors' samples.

The DNA reads TGTGCCAGCAGTGTTGGGTTGGAGGGTGACACTGAAGCTTTCTTT. It specifies CASSVGLEGDTEAFF. The chain joins TRBV2 to TRBJ1-1; a confident D gene designation cannot be given. The germline ends are 15 bases apart after V is trimmed by 4 bases and J by 3 bases. Inclusive of the bounding cysteine and phenylalanine, the CDR3 is 15 residues long. Of all the DNA, just the CDR3 is kept, 45 bases in frame from base 1. The germline V gene gives CDR1 as SNHLY and CDR2 as FYNNEI.